These 23 T cell receptor beta chains were all obtained from the same sample, sequenced in a study of control samples from healthy donors and cancer patients. TCRdb's copy holds only in-frame clones and misses some; the assay was immunoSEQ multiplex PCR. The top ten clones hold more than 3% of a sample with about 150,000 clones, around 90% of them seen once. Sequenced sample: blood. The origin of the receptors is a man aged 25-45 years in good health.

J is TRBJ1-1 and V is TRBV5-8; TRBD1 agrees at 7 bases. V lost 0 bases, J lost 1 base, and 3 bases stayed unmatched. Germline CDR1 reads SGHTS; CDR2 reads YDEGEE. The CDR3 contains 15 residues. CDR3 DNA: TGTGCCAGCAGCTTGGTAGGGGGCAAGAACACTGAAGCTTTCTTT. This gives the protein CASSLVGGKNTEAFF.

V and J are TRBV19 and TRBJ2-7, with 9 positions matching TRBD1. This CDR3 is 15 amino acids long. After removal of 4 bases from V and 0 bases from J, the junction contained 4 bases not matched to a gene. Germline values: CDR1 LNHDA, CDR2 SQIVND (reference sequence). This chain's CDR3 is CASSTGTGYSYEQYF. The CDR3 DNA reads as TGTGCCAGTAGTACAGGGACAGGGTACTCCTACGAGCAGTACTTC.

The chain recombines TRBV7-9 with TRBJ1-6; D is uncertain. Germline V gene data show CDR1 as SEHNR and CDR2 as FQNEAQ (reference sequence). The CDR3 sequence is 13 residues long. V gave up 7 bases and J gave up 14 bases, with 18 bases separating them. This CDR3 is CASTKEPTTSLHF. CDR3 in DNA: TGTGCCAGCACGAAAGAACCAACCACATCCCTCCACTTT.

The CDR3 DNA reads TGCGCCAGCAGCTTGATAACGGGTCAGCCCCAGCATTTT. It translates to CASSLITGQPQHF. The V and J genes are TRBV5-1 and TRBJ1-5, with D unclear. The germline V and J ends were trimmed by 1 base and 6 bases, with 8 bases remaining between them. The germline V gene encodes CDR1 SGHRS and CDR2 YFSETQ. This CDR3 has 13 amino acids.

This rearrangement joins TRBV6-5 to TRBJ1-1; D gene uncertain. The V end lost 10 bases, the J end lost 1 base, and 10 bases lay between the germline ends. CDR1 and CDR2 from the germline V gene are MNHEY and SVGAGI. The CDR3 is made up of 12 amino acids. The CDR3 DNA sequence: TGTGCCACTACGAGTGAGAACACTGAAGCTTTCTTT. This gives the protein CATTSENTEAFF.

This clone was observed once. As DNA, the CDR3 is TGTGCCAGCAGTGTGGTTGGTACTGAAGCTTTCTTT. Protein product: CASSVVGTEAFF. V is TRBV2 and J is TRBJ1-1; D gene unclear. Per the germline V gene, CDR1 is SNHLY and CDR2 is FYNNEI. V was pared by 4 bases and J by 5 bases, with 8 bases between. This CDR3 spans 12 amino acids.

J is TRBJ2-2 and V is TRBV19; TRBD1 agrees at 9 bases. Trimming took 7 bases from V and 4 from J; bases not matched to a gene: 10. The CDR3 spans 16 residues. Germline CDR1 LNHDA, CDR2 SQIVND (reference sequence). The CDR3 spells CASTTGTGWITGELFF. In DNA form, the CDR3 reads TGTGCCAGTACAACCGGGACAGGGTGGATCACCGGGGAGCTGTTTTTT. Variable domain in full (rest from reference TRBV19 and TRBJ2-2): DGGITQSPKYLFRKEGQNVTLSCEQNLNHDAMYWYRQDPGQGLRLIYYSQIVNDFQKGDIAEGYSVSREKKESFPLTVTSAQKNPTAFYLCASTTGTGWITGELFFGEGSRLTVL.

Only one count was recorded for this clone. V is TRBV2 and J is TRBJ1-6, with 8 positions matching TRBD1. With V trimmed by 6 bases and J by 6 bases, 4 bases remained unmatched. This CDR3 has 14 amino acids. Germline CDR1 and CDR2: SNHLY and FYNNEI. The CDR3 sequence: CASSQDRANSPLHF. CDR3 bases: TGTGCCAGCAGCCAGGACAGGGCTAATTCACCCCTCCACTTT.

V usage is TRBV5-1 and J usage is TRBJ1-3, with TRBD1 matching over 8 bases. V was pared by 2 bases and J by 4 bases, with 5 bases of the junction left unmatched. Germline lookup yields CDR1 SGHRS and CDR2 YFSETQ. There are 15 residues in the CDR3. The CDR3 DNA follows: TGCGCCAGCAGCTTAGCCCGGACAGGGGGAAACACCATATATTTT. As protein: CASSLARTGGNTIYF. Complete variable domain (other parts from reference TRBV5-1 and TRBJ1-3): KAGVTQTPRYLIKTRGQQVTLSCSPISGHRSVSWYQQTPGQGLQFLFEYFSETQRNKGNFPGRFSGRQFSNSRSEMNVSTLELGDSALYLCASSLARTGGNTIYFGEGSWLTVV.

This clone was seen just once. The rearrangement joins TRBV5-1 to TRBJ1-5; D possibly corresponds to TRBD1 (6 bases). The germline V gene encodes CDR1 SGHRS and CDR2 YFSETQ. This CDR3 has 15 amino acids. V was shortened by 2 bases and J by 7 bases, with 16 bases between the two germline ends. CDR3 DNA sequence: TGCGCCAGCAGCTTTACGGGGGGCTATGGACAGCCCCAGCATTTT. Its protein is CASSFTGGYGQPQHF.

The chain combines TRBV27 with TRBJ1-2; no clear D gene. The germline V and J ends were trimmed by 0 bases and 8 bases, with 16 bases remaining between them. The CDR3 length is 15 residues. CDR1 and CDR2 from the germline V gene are MNHEY and SMNVEV (reference sequence). This CDR3 reads CASSLSRNNPDGYTF. As DNA, the CDR3 is TGTGCCAGCAGTTTATCGAGAAACAACCCTGACGGCTACACCTTC.

V usage is TRBV18 and J usage is TRBJ1-2; 9 positions match TRBD1. This CDR3 has 16 residues. J lost 1 base, V lost 0 bases, and 3 bases had no gene match. CDR1 is KGHSH and CDR2 is LQKENI in the germline V gene. The CDR3 region is CASSPPGTGINYGYTF. CDR3 DNA: TGTGCCAGCTCACCACCGGGGACAGGGATTAACTATGGCTACACCTTC.

V usage is TRBV9 and J usage is TRBJ1-6; tentative D call: TRBD1 (5 bases). V lost 0 bases to trimming and J lost 6 bases, with 10 bases between them. The CDR3 runs 15 residues. Germline V gene sequence: CDR1 SGDLS, CDR2 YYNGEE. The CDR3: CASSVGGAGNSPLHF. In nucleotides, the CDR3 is TGTGCCAGCAGCGTAGGCGGGGCCGGTAATTCACCCCTCCACTTT.

This clone turned up a few times. The genes are TRBV11-1 and TRBJ1-2; D is undetermined. Per the germline V gene, CDR1 is SGHAT and CDR2 is FQDESV (reference sequence). The V end was cut by 5 bases, the J end by 1 base, with 17 bases between. The CDR3 has 16 residues. CDR3 in amino acids: CASSPDLGRSNYGYTF. The CDR3 DNA sequence: TGTGCCAGCAGCCCAGATTTGGGCAGGAGTAACTATGGCTACACCTTC.

V gene TRBV10-3 combines with J gene TRBJ1-5; D ambiguous. Germline loops: CDR1 ENHRY, CDR2 SYGVKD. The CDR3 is made up of 14 amino acids. V lost 4 bases to trimming and J lost 7 bases, with 14 bases between them. In DNA, the CDR3 is TGTGCCATCAGTGTAGGGATCGTGGGGCAGCCCCAGCATTTT. Translating gives CAISVGIVGQPQHF.

The DNA of the CDR3 is TGTGCCAGCAGACAGACAGGGGATTATGGCTACACCTTC. Its translation is CASRQTGDYGYTF. V usage is TRBV27 and J usage is TRBJ1-2, with TRBD1 identical over 8 bases. The CDR3 spans 13 residues. CDR1 and CDR2 (germline): MNHEY, SMNVEV (reference sequence). J lost 5 bases, V lost 6 bases, and 5 bases had no gene match.

The J gene is TRBJ2-1, the V gene TRBV5-1; tentative D call: TRBD1 (5 bases). Trimming took off 4 bases at V and 0 bases at J, with 11 bases between the two ends. Per germline, CDR1 SGHRS and CDR2 YFSETQ. CDR3 size: 15 residues. This CDR3 reads CASSPGQGSYNEQFF. The CDR3 DNA reads TGCGCCAGCAGCCCGGGTCAGGGCTCCTACAATGAGCAGTTCTTC.

CDR3 residues: CASIGGWGSYEQYF. The CDR3 nucleotides read TGTGCCAGCATCGGGGGCTGGGGATCCTACGAGCAGTACTTC. The V and J genes are TRBV28 and TRBJ2-7; either TRBD1 or TRBD2 may supply D (6 bases each). V lost 7 bases and J 1 base, leaving 14 bases between the germline ends. CDR1 is MDHEN and CDR2 is SYDVKM in the germline V gene. The CDR3 sequence is 14 residues long.

The gene calls are TRBV2 and TRBJ1-4; TRBD1 matches 11 bases. Per the germline V gene, CDR1 is SNHLY and CDR2 is FYNNEI. The CDR3 runs 20 residues. The V segment lost 8 bases and the J segment 0 bases; nucleotides outside the gene matches: 17. CDR3 nucleotide sequence: TGTGCCAGCGGGGGACAGGGGGTTCCAGATGATCCGGCAACTAATGAAAAACTGTTTTTT. This sequence encodes CASGGQGVPDDPATNEKLFF.

This chain joins TRBV30 and TRBJ1-1; 10 bases are shared with TRBD1. CDR1 and CDR2 (germline): GTSNPN, SVGIG (reference sequence). V gave up 0 bases and J gave up 5 bases; unmatched junction bases: 3. The CDR3 loop spans 14 amino acids. The CDR3 sequence: CAWSVGTGATEAFF. The CDR3 DNA reads TGTGCCTGGAGTGTAGGGACAGGGGCAACTGAAGCTTTCTTT.

The V and J genes are TRBV4-2 and TRBJ2-5, with D possibly TRBD1 on 5 matching bases. The CDR3 is made up of 16 amino acids. The V end was cut by 0 bases, the J end by 2 bases, with 13 bases between. Germline assignment: CDR1 LGHNA and CDR2 YNFKEQ. The CDR3 coding sequence is TGTGCCAGCAGCCAAGACGCGACACAGGAACAAGAGACCCAGTACTTC. As protein: CASSQDATQEQETQYF.

A single count supports this clone. The V and J genes are TRBV11-2 and TRBJ1-2, with D uncertain. The CDR3 runs to 12 residues. V was pared by 1 base and J by 4 bases, with 4 bases between. The germline gives CDR1 SGHAT, CDR2 FQNNGV. The DNA for the CDR3 is TGTGCCAGCAGCTTAGGTCTCTATGGCTACACCTTC. Its translation: CASSLGLYGYTF.

This chain connects TRBV4-1 to TRBJ2-1; 10 positions agree with TRBD2. The CDR3 covers 17 residues. Per the germline V gene, CDR1 is MGHRA and CDR2 is YSYEKL. Germline trimming cut 0 bases from V and 8 bases from J; bases unmatched to any gene: 10. CDR3 nucleotides: TGCGCCAGCAGCCAAGATCCGTCTAGCGGGGGCGGAGATGAGCAGTTCTTC. Protein sequence: CASSQDPSSGGGDEQFF.